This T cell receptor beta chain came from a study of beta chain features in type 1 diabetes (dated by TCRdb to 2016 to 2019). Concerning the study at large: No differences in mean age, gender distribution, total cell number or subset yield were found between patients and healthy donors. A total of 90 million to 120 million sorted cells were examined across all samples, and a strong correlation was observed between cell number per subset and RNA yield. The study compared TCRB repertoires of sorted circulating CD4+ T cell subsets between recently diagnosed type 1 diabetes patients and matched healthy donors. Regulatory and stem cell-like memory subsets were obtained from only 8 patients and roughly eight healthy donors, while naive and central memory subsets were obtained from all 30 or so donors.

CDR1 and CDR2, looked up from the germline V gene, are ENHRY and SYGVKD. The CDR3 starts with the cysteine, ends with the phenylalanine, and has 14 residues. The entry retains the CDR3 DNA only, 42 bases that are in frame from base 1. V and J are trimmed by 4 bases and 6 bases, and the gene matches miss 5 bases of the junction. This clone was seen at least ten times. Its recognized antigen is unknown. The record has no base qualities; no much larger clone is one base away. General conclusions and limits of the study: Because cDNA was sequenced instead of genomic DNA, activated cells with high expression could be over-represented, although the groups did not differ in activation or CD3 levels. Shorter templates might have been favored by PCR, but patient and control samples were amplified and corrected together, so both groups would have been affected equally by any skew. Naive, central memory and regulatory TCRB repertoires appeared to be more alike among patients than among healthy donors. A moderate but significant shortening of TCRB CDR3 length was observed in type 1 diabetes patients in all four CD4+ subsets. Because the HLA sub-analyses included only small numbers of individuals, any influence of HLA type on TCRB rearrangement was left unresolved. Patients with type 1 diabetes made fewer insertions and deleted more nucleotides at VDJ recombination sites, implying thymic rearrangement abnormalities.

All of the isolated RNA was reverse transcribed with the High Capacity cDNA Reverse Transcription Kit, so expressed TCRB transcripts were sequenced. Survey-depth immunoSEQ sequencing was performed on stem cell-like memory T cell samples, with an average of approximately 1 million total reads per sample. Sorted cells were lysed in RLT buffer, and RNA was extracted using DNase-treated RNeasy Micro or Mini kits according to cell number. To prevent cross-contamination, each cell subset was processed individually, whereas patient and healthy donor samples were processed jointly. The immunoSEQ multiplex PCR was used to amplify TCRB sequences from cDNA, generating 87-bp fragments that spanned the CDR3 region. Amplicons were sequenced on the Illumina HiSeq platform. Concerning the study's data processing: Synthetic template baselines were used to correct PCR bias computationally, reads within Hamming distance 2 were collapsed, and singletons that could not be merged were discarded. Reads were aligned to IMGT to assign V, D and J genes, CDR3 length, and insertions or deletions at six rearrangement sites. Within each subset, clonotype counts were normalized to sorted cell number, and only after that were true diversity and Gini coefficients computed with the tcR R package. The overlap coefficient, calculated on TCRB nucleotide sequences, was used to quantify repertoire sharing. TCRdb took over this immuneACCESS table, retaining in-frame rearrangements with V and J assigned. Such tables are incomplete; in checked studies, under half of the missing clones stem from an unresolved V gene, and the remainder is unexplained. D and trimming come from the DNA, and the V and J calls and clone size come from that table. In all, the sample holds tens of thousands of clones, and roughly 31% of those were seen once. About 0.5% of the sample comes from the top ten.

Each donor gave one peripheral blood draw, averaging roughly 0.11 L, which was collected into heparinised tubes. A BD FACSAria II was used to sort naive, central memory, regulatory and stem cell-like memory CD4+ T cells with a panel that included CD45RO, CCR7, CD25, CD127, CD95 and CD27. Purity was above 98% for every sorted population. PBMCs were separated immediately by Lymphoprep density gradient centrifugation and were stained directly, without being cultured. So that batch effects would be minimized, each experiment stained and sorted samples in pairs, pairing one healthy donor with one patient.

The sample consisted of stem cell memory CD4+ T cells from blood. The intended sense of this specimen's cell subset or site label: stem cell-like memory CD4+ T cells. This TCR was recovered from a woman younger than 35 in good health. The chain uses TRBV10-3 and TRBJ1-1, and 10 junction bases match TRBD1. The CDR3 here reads CAISGDRGSAEAFF. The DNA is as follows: TGTGCCATCAGTGGGGACAGGGGAAGCGCTGAAGCTTTCTTT.